This entry is about one T cell receptor beta chain. This clone was seen repeatedly, ten times or more. Its recognized antigen is unknown. No base-level quality is on record; no much larger clone is a single base apart. The data belong to a study of blood T cell repertoires in COVID-19 (dated by TCRdb to 2019 to 2021). General notes on the study: Samples from collaborators originated in the United States, Italy and Spain and spanned both the acute and convalescent phases of COVID-19. The prospective study material was composed of cDNA or gDNA derived from T cells, B-cell-depleted T cells, or PBMCs. The dataset comprised deeply sampled blood TCRbeta repertoires from subjects exposed to, actively infected with, or recovered from COVID-19. The repertoires were made available in a free public database intended to serve as a resource for research on the immune response to SARS-CoV-2. Samples came from the ongoing ImmuneRACE study (first 160 participants) plus 1,254 subjects from 6 global collaborators. The sample metadata nearly always contained a de-identified subject ID, COVID-19 status, age in years and sex. Where available, HLA class I and class II types were obtained from metadata supplied by the sample provider rather than from assay-based typing. The study at large found these results: How much clinical and demographic metadata was included differed by source and by participant, and the metadata was provided uncurated.

Each collaborating institution followed its own protocols to collect whole blood in K2EDTA tubes. Collaborator samples were shipped for TCRbeta analysis as frozen whole blood, isolated PBMCs, or DNA extracted from either sample type. TCRbeta CDR3 regions were amplified from genomic DNA by means of the immunoSEQ Assay, a bias-controlled multiplex PCR. Processing in the source paper ran as follows. Within the assay, amplification of reference gene primers was used to estimate how many nucleated cells each sample contained. To quantify the absolute abundance of each unique TCRbeta CDR3 rearrangement, sequence reads were collapsed and filtered. For each sample, productive Simpson clonality was calculated as the square root of Simpson's diversity index across productive rearrangements. TCRdb retrieved this table from immuneACCESS and kept in-frame rearrangements only. Not all clones are present; in checked studies, unresolved V genes account for under half, and no reason is known for the remainder. V, J and clone size derive from that table, while D and trimming were established from the DNA sequence. The sample table lists some 200,000 clones, more than 70% of them with a count of one. In total, the top ten clones hold 9.5% to 15% of the sample.

The CDR3, from cysteine to phenylalanine, totals 15 residues. Of the read, only the CDR3 DNA is kept; its 45 bases are in frame from base 1. The CDR1 and CDR2 encoded by the germline V gene are SNHLY and FYNNEI. Trimming takes 3 bases from V and 0 bases from J, and the germline ends sit 11 bases apart. Recombination linked TRBV2 to TRBJ1-1; TRBD1 is possibly the D segment (6 matching bases). Sequencing was carried out using peripheral blood. This TCR was sampled from a human donor in a cohort sampled during active COVID-19. CDR3 loop: CASSEDSIMNTEAFF. The nucleotide sequence reads TGTGCCAGCAGTGAGGACAGTATAATGAACACTGAAGCTTTCTTT.